One and the same sample provided the 28 T cell receptor beta chains below, sequenced in a study of blood T cell repertoires in COVID-19. The table came from immunoSEQ multiplex PCR; TCRdb's copy has only in-frame clones and leaves some out. The table lists about 240,000 clones, around 90% of them singletons. The material sequenced was peripheral blood. The receptors were gathered from a man younger than 40 with COVID-19, enrolled during active disease.

The gene calls are TRBV7-9 and TRBJ1-5, with 7 positions matching TRBD1. J was trimmed by 5 bases and V by 1 base; bases with no gene match: 2. The CDR3 covers 14 residues. Germline V gene sequence: CDR1 SEHNR, CDR2 FQNEAQ (reference sequence). The CDR3 nucleotides read TGTGCCAGCAGCTTAGGAGGGGGCGATCAGCCCCAGCATTTT. Translated, it gives CASSLGGGDQPQHF.

The chain combines TRBV5-1 with TRBJ1-1; a possible D gene is TRBD1 (6 bases). The germline gives CDR1 SGHRS, CDR2 YFSETQ. CDR3 length: 15 residues. Between the trimmed V and J ends, which lost 3 bases and 4 bases, there was a span of 16 bases. This CDR3 reads CASSYSTGGPTEAFF. In DNA, the CDR3 is TGCGCCAGCAGCTACTCCACGGGGGGGCCCACTGAAGCTTTCTTT.

In this sample, this clone turned up once. This chain links TRBV28 with TRBJ1-2; 8 bases are a match to TRBD1. This CDR3 has 16 residues. CDR1 is MDHEN, CDR2 SYDVKM, per germline. J gave up 0 bases and V 6 bases, and 9 bases lay outside the gene matches. The CDR3 sequence is CASRLTGGLSNYGYTF. CDR3 DNA: TGTGCCAGCAGATTAACAGGGGGTCTCTCTAACTATGGCTACACCTTC.

V gene TRBV4-1 combines with J gene TRBJ2-2; TRBD2 matches at 15 bases. The germline V gene has CDR1 MGHRA and CDR2 YSYEKL. CDR3 length: 16 amino acids. V lost 6 bases and J lost 6; bases outside the gene matches: 5. The CDR3 loop reads CASSPGLAGGPGELFF. CDR3 coding DNA: TGCGCCAGCAGTCCAGGACTAGCGGGGGGGCCCGGGGAGCTGTTTTTT.

This sequence joins TRBV15 and TRBJ1-1, with D perhaps TRBD1 (6 bases). The CDR3 totals 13 residues. Trimming took 3 bases from V and 11 from J, leaving 16 bases between them. Per germline, CDR1 LNHNV and CDR2 YYDKDF (reference sequence). As DNA, the CDR3 is TGTGCCACCAGCAGGGGACACCAACTATCCGCTTTCTTT. It encodes CATSRGHQLSAFF.

CDR3 sequence: CASSVEIAGGRYNEQFF. The CDR3 nucleotides are TGTGCCAGCAGCGTAGAAATAGCGGGGGGTAGATACAATGAGCAGTTCTTC. The gene calls are TRBV9 and TRBJ2-1, with 10 bases that match TRBD2. The CDR3 totals 17 residues. V dropped 0 bases and J dropped 4; count of bases not matched to a gene: 7. From germline, CDR1 is SGDLS and CDR2 YYNGEE.

The V and J genes are TRBV27 and TRBJ1-4; D not resolved. Trimming removed 3 bases at V and 8 bases at J, with 10 bases between. This CDR3 has 13 amino acids. Germline values: CDR1 MNHEY, CDR2 SMNVEV (reference sequence). Written as DNA, the CDR3 is TGTGCCAGCAGTTTCGTTCAACACGAAAAACTGTTTTTT. It codes for CASSFVQHEKLFF.

The chain carries TRBV15 and TRBJ1-5; a weak D match, TRBD1 (5 bases). V lost 6 bases and J 0 bases, leaving 12 bases between the germline ends. This CDR3 has 15 residues. In germline, CDR1 is LNHNV, CDR2 YYDKDF (reference sequence). The CDR3 protein is CATSWGTFSNQPQHF. CDR3 sequence (DNA): TGTGCCACCAGTTGGGGGACTTTTAGCAATCAGCCCCAGCATTTT.

This sequence joins TRBV5-5 and TRBJ2-7, with 9 bases aligning to TRBD1. The junction had 4 bases not matched to a gene; V was cut back by 3 bases and J by 6 bases. This CDR3 has 13 amino acids. Germline-derived CDR1 and CDR2 are SGHKS and YYEKEE (reference sequence). CDR3 DNA: TGTGCCAGCAGCTCCGACAGGGGGGCCGAGCAGTACTTC. Translated, it gives CASSSDRGAEQYF.

The V call is TRBV3-1 (or the pseudogene TRBV3-2), the J call TRBJ2-1, with TRBD2 identical over 10 bases. This CDR3 has 19 amino acids. Per the germline V gene, CDR1 is LGHDT and CDR2 is YNNKEL (reference sequence). Trimming cost V 1 base and J 4 bases; bases outside gene matches: 13. In nucleotides, the CDR3 is TGTGCCAGCAGCCAAGCAGGAGCAATAGCGGGGGGAGCTTACAATGAGCAGTTCTTC. The encoded protein is CASSQAGAIAGGAYNEQFF.

The chain recombines TRBV3-1 (or the pseudogene TRBV3-2) with TRBJ1-6; no clear D. The CDR3 length is 14 residues. Per the germline V gene, CDR1 is LGHDT and CDR2 is YNNKEL (reference sequence). Trimming took off 1 base at V and 8 bases at J, with 9 bases between the two ends. This CDR3 is CASSQVLTDSPLHF. CDR3 sequence (DNA): TGTGCCAGCAGCCAAGTGCTTACGGATTCACCCCTCCACTTT.

This chain connects TRBV15 to TRBJ2-2; tentative D call: TRBD2 (5 bases). Trimming pared 0 bases from V and 3 bases from J, leaving 8 bases between. The CDR3 extends over 15 amino acids. The germline V gene has CDR1 LNHNV and CDR2 YYDKDF (reference sequence). This CDR3 reads CATSRDRGYTGELFF. The CDR3 DNA is TGTGCCACCAGCAGAGATCGGGGATACACCGGGGAGCTGTTTTTT.

This sequence joins TRBV6-6 and TRBJ1-6, with D maybe TRBD1 (5 bases). The V gene lost 0 bases and the J gene lost 6 bases, with 9 bases spanning the gap. This CDR3 has 15 residues. CDR1 is MNHNY and CDR2 is SVGAGI in the germline V gene (reference sequence). The CDR3 loop reads CASSYSAGGNSPLHF. CDR3 in DNA: TGTGCCAGCAGTTACTCCGCGGGGGGTAATTCACCCCTCCACTTT.

The V call is TRBV5-4, the J call TRBJ1-1; D uncertain. This CDR3 spans 14 amino acids. Germline-derived CDR1 and CDR2 are SGHNT and YYREEE (reference sequence). The V and J ends lost 0 bases and 1 base respectively, with 7 bases between them. CDR3 in amino acids: CASSLESGNTEAFF. The CDR3 nucleotides read TGTGCCAGCAGCTTGGAGTCGGGGAACACTGAAGCTTTCTTT.

The chain is built from TRBV11-3 and TRBJ2-2; 7 bases match TRBD1. J gave up 5 bases and V 6 bases, and 6 bases lay outside the gene matches. Germline CDR1 SGHNT, CDR2 YENEEA. The CDR3 is 14 amino acids. The CDR3 sequence: CASRLKGATGELFF. CDR3 sequence (DNA): TGTGCCAGCAGACTAAAGGGGGCTACCGGGGAGCTGTTTTTT.

This chain connects TRBV5-4 to TRBJ2-7; D might be TRBD2 (7 bases). CDR1 is SGHNT and CDR2 is YYREEE in the germline V gene (reference sequence). The V end was cut by 0 bases, the J end by 2 bases, with 9 bases between. This CDR3 has 14 residues. The CDR3 DNA is TGTGCCAGCAGCTTGGGCGGGGGCCCCTACGAGCAGTACTTC. Translation: CASSLGGGPYEQYF.

The chain joins TRBV29-1 to TRBJ1-2; D is ambiguous. The CDR3 extends over 10 amino acids. Per the germline V gene, CDR1 is SQVTM and CDR2 is ANQGSEA. With 4 bases removed from V and 6 bases from J, the gap between germline ends came to 6 bases. The CDR3 DNA is TGCAGCGTTGTGTCTAATGGCTACACCTTC. Protein product: CSVVSNGYTF.

V and J are TRBV9 and TRBJ2-1; the match to TRBD2 covers 10 bases. V was pared by 3 bases and J by 6 bases, with 6 bases of the junction left unmatched. In germline, CDR1 is SGDLS, CDR2 YYNGEE. This CDR3 is 15 amino acids long. The CDR3 DNA reads as TGTGCCAGCAGCGGAACCGGGACTAGCGCCAATGAGCAGTTCTTC. Translation gives CASSGTGTSANEQFF.

The chain links TRBV6-5 to TRBJ1-1, with D unclear. V was shortened by 4 bases and J by 5 bases, with 14 bases between the two germline ends. Germline assignment: CDR1 MNHEY and CDR2 SVGAGI. This CDR3 comprises 14 residues. CDR3 coding DNA: TGTGCCAGCAGTTCAGATACGGTGAGGACTGAAGCTTTCTTT. This encodes CASSSDTVRTEAFF.

V usage is TRBV10-1 and J usage is TRBJ1-1; the D is unclear. With 3 bases removed from V and 5 bases from J, the gap between germline ends came to 10 bases. The germline gives CDR1 WNHNN, CDR2 SYGVQD (reference sequence). CDR3 length: 13 amino acids. CDR3 bases: TGCGCCAGCAGTGAATACAGAGAGACTGAAGCTTTCTTT. Protein: CASSEYRETEAFF.

The chain combines TRBV12-3 or TRBV12-4 with TRBJ1-4, with a tentative D call TRBD1 (5 bases). V shed 7 bases and J shed 4 bases, with 10 bases lying between them. The CDR3 is 13 amino acids. As DNA, the CDR3 is TGTGCCAGCAATAGGGGCATTAATGAAAAACTGTTTTTT. Protein sequence: CASNRGINEKLFF.

V gene TRBV29-1 combines with J gene TRBJ1-1; 9 bases are a match to TRBD1. Unmatched junction bases numbered 9, after V lost 4 bases and J lost 0 bases. Germline CDR1 is SQVTM and CDR2 is ANQGSEA. This CDR3 contains 16 residues. CDR3 DNA sequence: TGCAGCGTTGTAAGGGGAACAGGGGGCCTGAACACTGAAGCTTTCTTT. Translating it yields CSVVRGTGGLNTEAFF.

J is TRBJ1-2 and V is TRBV30, with TRBD1 matching 7 bases. This CDR3 has 13 amino acids. CDR1 and CDR2 (germline): GTSNPN, SVGIG (reference sequence). The junction had 7 bases not matched to a gene; V was cut back by 5 bases and J by 4 bases. The chain's CDR3 is CAWRDRVFYGYTF. The CDR3, as DNA: TGTGCCTGGCGGGACAGAGTCTTCTATGGCTACACCTTC.

CDR3 DNA: TGTGCCAGCAGCTTGGGTGCAGGACAGGGGGGCTATGGCTACACCTTC. It is translated as CASSLGAGQGGYGYTF. The chain has TRBV7-9 and TRBJ1-2, with 10 bases lining up with TRBD1. The V segment lost 3 bases and the J segment 4 bases; nucleotides outside the gene matches: 8. Germline lookup yields CDR1 SEHNR and CDR2 FQNEAQ (reference sequence). The CDR3 is 16 residues long.

The CDR3 loop reads CAWSPRGLLGYTF. CDR3 coding DNA: TGTGCCTGGAGTCCCAGGGGGCTTCTTGGCTACACCTTC. The J gene is TRBJ1-2, the V gene TRBV30, with 8 positions matching TRBD1. Germline-derived CDR1 and CDR2 are GTSNPN and SVGIG (reference sequence). V lost 2 bases and J lost 7; bases outside the gene matches: 6. CDR3 size: 13 residues.

The gene calls are TRBV2 and TRBJ1-5, with 8 bases fitting TRBD1. Trimming cost V 7 bases and J 6 bases; bases outside gene matches: 8. Germline V gene sequence: CDR1 SNHLY, CDR2 FYNNEI. The CDR3 runs 14 residues. The CDR3 sequence is CASTRGQGGQPQHF. As DNA, the CDR3 is TGTGCCAGCACCAGAGGACAGGGCGGTCAGCCCCAGCATTTT.

The rearrangement uses TRBV11-2 and TRBJ2-7; D uncertain. The length of the CDR3 is 16 residues. Trimming left V 1 base short and J 0 bases short, with 13 bases between. Germline-derived CDR1 and CDR2 are SGHAT and FQNNGV. CDR3 DNA sequence: TGTGCCAGCAGCTTAGTAGGTGGGCACAGCTCCTACGAGCAGTACTTC. Translated, it gives CASSLVGGHSSYEQYF.

The V call is TRBV2, the J call TRBJ2-2; D is ambiguous. The V end lost 2 bases, the J end lost 4 bases, and 8 bases lay between the germline ends. Germline V gene lookup returns CDR1 SNHLY and CDR2 FYNNEI. The CDR3 contains 14 residues. CDR3 loop: CASSELSFTGELFF. The CDR3 DNA follows: TGTGCCAGCAGTGAACTTAGTTTCACCGGGGAGCTGTTTTTT.